This T cell receptor (beta chain) comes out of a study of blood T cell repertoires in COVID-19. The overall study: T cells, B-cell-depleted T cells, or PBMCs provided the cDNA or gDNA that served as material.

J lost 2 bases, V lost 7 bases, and 5 bases had no gene match. Looked up from germline, CDR1 is SQVTM and CDR2 is ANQGSEA. The CDR3 is 13 amino acids. This clone came up a few times. Clones were sequenced by immunoSEQ multiplex PCR, and TCRdb holds only the in-frame ones, with some missing. The table includes 150,000 to 200,000 clones, 70% to 90% detected once. The chain is built from TRBV29-1 and TRBJ2-7; 10 nucleotides agree with TRBD1. The TCR comes from a woman in her sixties or seventies with COVID-19, enrolled during active disease. Sequencing was done on a sample of peripheral blood. The CDR3 loop is CSARTGGTYEQYF. The CDR3 coding sequence is TGCAGCGCTCGGACAGGGGGTACCTACGAGCAGTACTTC.